This TCR beta chain was identified during a study of cytomegalovirus exposure and HLA in healthy donors. Trimming at V came to 0 bases and at J to 7 bases, leaving 14 bases not matched to a gene. The CDR3 covers 17 residues. Germline V gene data show CDR1 as SGHRS and CDR2 as YFSETQ. PCR involved 60 Vbeta and 13 Jbeta primers. The data were produced by immunoSEQ multiplex PCR, yet TCRdb's version contains in-frame clones alone and is incomplete. This table has 85,000 to 100,000 clones, around four fifths appearing once. For this clone: No antigen is known for it.

Study outcomes and limitations: Some V segments could not be told apart, so they were left out, TRBV6-2 and TRBV6-3 among them. The authors later linked a missense DCLRE1C variant to TCR beta V- and J-gene trimming. Listed as cytomegalovirus-associated were 164 TCR beta chains. Rarity held for most TCR sequences, but there were some public TCRs that occurred in many donors.

The chain recombines TRBV5-1 with TRBJ1-2, with 8 bases identical to TRBD1. The TCR was taken from a man between 45 and 60 years old in good health and CMV-seropositive. The sample comprised PBMCs. CDR3 loop: CASSLDLRPQGAGGYTF. CDR3 sequence (DNA): TGCGCCAGCAGCTTGGATCTCCGTCCGCAGGGGGCAGGTGGCTACACCTTC.